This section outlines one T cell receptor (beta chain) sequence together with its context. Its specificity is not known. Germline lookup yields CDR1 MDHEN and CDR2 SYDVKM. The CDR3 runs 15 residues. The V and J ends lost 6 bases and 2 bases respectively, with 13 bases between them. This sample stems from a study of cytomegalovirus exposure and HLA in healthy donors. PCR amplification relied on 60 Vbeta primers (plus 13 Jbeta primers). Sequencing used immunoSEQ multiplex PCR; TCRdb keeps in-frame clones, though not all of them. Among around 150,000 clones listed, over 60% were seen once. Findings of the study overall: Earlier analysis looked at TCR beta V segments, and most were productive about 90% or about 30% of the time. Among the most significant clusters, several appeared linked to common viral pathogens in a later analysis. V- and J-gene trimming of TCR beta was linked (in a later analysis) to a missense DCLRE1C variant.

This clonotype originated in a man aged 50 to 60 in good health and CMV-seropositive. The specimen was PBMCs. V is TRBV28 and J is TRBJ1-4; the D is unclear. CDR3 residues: CASRTLRETNEKLFF. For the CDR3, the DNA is TGTGCCAGCAGGACGCTTCGGGAGACTAATGAAAAACTGTTTTTT.